This is a list of T cell receptor beta chains from one sample in a study of cytomegalovirus exposure and HLA in healthy donors. Measured with immunoSEQ multiplex PCR; TCRdb has only the in-frame clones, and not every one. The sample includes approximately 180,000 clones, roughly 86% of them seen just once. Sequencing input: PBMCs. The source is a girl between 10 and 17 years old in good health and CMV-seropositive. Both conserved end residues are part of each CDR3. D genes are given only for firm matches. The listing skips clone size in some rows; elsewhere it reads once, few, many or a size class.

j_call clone_size d_call cdr3_length v_call cdr3_nt cdr3_aa
TRBJ1-1 once NA 15 TRBV6-5 TGTGCCAGCAGTTACCCAGGGCAGTTGAACACTGAAGCTTTCTTT CASSYPGQLNTEAFF
TRBJ2-2 NA NA 16 TRBV19 TGTGCCAGTAAATCCGCGGGGGCCAGTAACACCGGGGAGCTGTTTTTT CASKSAGASNTGELFF
TRBJ2-7 once TRBD1 14 TRBV6-5 TGTGCCAGCAGCCCTGCCGGACAGGCCTACGAGCAGTACTTC CASSPAGQAYEQYF
TRBJ2-1 NA TRBD2 17 TRBV5-1 TGCGCCAGCAGCTTTACTAGCGGATCTTTGTCCTACAATGAGCAGTTCTTC CASSFTSGSLSYNEQFF
TRBJ2-7 few NA 12 TRBV7-9 TGTGCCAGCAGCTTAGCCACCTACGAGCAGTACTTC CASSLATYEQYF
TRBJ1-2 NA NA 13 TRBV18 TGTGCCAGCTCACCTGGCCAAAACTATGGCTACACCTTC CASSPGQNYGYTF
TRBJ2-7 NA NA 14 TRBV12-5 TGTGCTAGTGGTACCCGCACAGGATCCTACGAGCAGTACTTC CASGTRTGSYEQYF
TRBJ2-1 NA TRBD2 15 TRBV7-4 TGTGCCAGCAGCTTAGAATCCGCGGGGGAGAATGAGCAGTTCTTC CASSLESAGENEQFF
TRBJ1-1 NA TRBD1 13 TRBV7-9 TGTGCCAGCAGCTTGGTGACAGGGTCGGAAGCTTTCTTT CASSLVTGSEAFF
TRBJ2-3 NA NA 15 TRBV5-6 TGTGCCAGCAGCTTGGATCCGGGAGGCACAGATACGCAGTATTTT CASSLDPGGTDTQYF
TRBJ2-6 once NA 14 TRBV2 TGTGCCAGGGAGGCTGCGAGCGGGGCCAACGTCCTGACTTTC CAREAASGANVLTF
TRBJ1-1 NA TRBD1 16 TRBV19 TGTGCCAGTAGTATCCTCGTCGGACAGGGGACCACTGAAGCTTTCTTT CASSILVGQGTTEAFF
TRBJ1-1 NA NA 13 TRBV18 TGTGCCAGCTCACCAGGACAGAACACTGAAGCTTTCTTT CASSPGQNTEAFF
TRBJ1-1 NA NA 14 TRBV14 TGTGCCAGCAGCCAAGTAAAAGGGGTTTGGTTAGCTTTCTTT CASSQVKGVWLAFF
TRBJ1-5 NA NA 15 TRBV18 TGTGCCAGCTCAACCGGGACACCCAACAATCAGCCCCAGCATTTT CASSTGTPNNQPQHF
TRBJ2-5 NA TRBD2 16 TRBV19 TGTGCCAGTAGTAGCGGGGGGGGGCAGTACCAAGAGACCCAGTACTTC CASSSGGGQYQETQYF
TRBJ1-2 NA NA 15 TRBV27 TGTGCCAGCAGTAGCACCTTGAGGGGGAACTATGGCTACACCTTC CASSSTLRGNYGYTF
TRBJ1-3 NA NA 15 TRBV5-4 TGTGCCAGCAGCTTGGGGGCCACCTCTGGAAACACCATATATTTT CASSLGATSGNTIYF
TRBJ1-1 NA TRBD1 14 TRBV19 TGTGCCAGTAGTTTAACAGGGGGGGACACTGAAGCTTTCTTT CASSLTGGDTEAFF
TRBJ1-1 NA NA 13 TRBV6-4 TGTGCCTCTTCACAGGGTGATAACACTGAAGCTTTCTTT CASSQGDNTEAFF
TRBJ2-7 few TRBD2 15 TRBV6-1 TGTGCCAGCAGTGAGGGACTAGCGGGTTCCTACGAGCAGTACTTC CASSEGLAGSYEQYF
TRBJ1-3 NA NA 15 TRBV7-9 TGTGCCAGCAGTTCCCGAGTATGGGCAGGAAACACCATATATTTT CASSSRVWAGNTIYF
TRBJ1-2 NA NA 15 TRBV4-1 TGCGCCAGCAGAGACGGACAGCAAATAACGGGTGGCTACACCTTC CASRDGQQITGGYTF
TRBJ2-3 NA NA 16 TRBV6-4 TGTGCCAGCAGTGAAGGCCGGGGGGCAGGGACAGATACGCAGTATTTT CASSEGRGAGTDTQYF
TRBJ1-2 NA NA 14 TRBV18 TGTGCCAGCTCACCAAGGAGAGAGAACTATGGCTACACCTTC CASSPRRENYGYTF
TRBJ2-3 NA NA 17 TRBV14 TGTGCCAGCAGCCAAGATGAGGCTAGCCGGCTGACAGATACGCAGTATTTT CASSQDEASRLTDTQYF